The present T cell receptor beta chain was sequenced within a study of T-cell reconstitution after alpha-beta-depleted transplantation in children. The library targeted TCRbeta and was prepared with unique molecular identifiers. TCRdb used MiXCR to reprocess the PCR reads, holding one entry per CDR3 protein. The data contain fewer than 200,000 distinct CDR3 sequences, more than 6.5% of them seen just once; the ten biggest clones take up 3%. Per the germline V gene, CDR1 is SGHNT and CDR2 is YENEEA. The CDR3 runs 14 residues. Trimming stripped 5 bases from V and 8 bases from J, with 17 bases between. Sequencing was performed on PBMCs from the stem cell graft donor, taken from the stem cell graft. This sequence joins TRBV11-3 and TRBJ2-3; perhaps TRBD2 as D (6 bases). The TCR comes from a human donor who donated a stem cell graft to a child with Wiskott-Aldrich syndrome. Here the CDR3 reads CASSVRDFESTQYF. The CDR3 DNA is TGTGCCAGCAGCGTCCGGGACTTTGAAAGTACGCAGTATTTT.